Described below is a single T cell receptor beta chain sequence and its context. The antigen this receptor binds is unknown. Base-call qualities are not available, and no considerably larger clone is one nucleotide away. The sample originates from a study of blood T cell repertoires in COVID-19 (TCRdb year 2020). Broadly, across the study: For ImmuneRACE Cohort 3, a participant was defined as recovered based on two consecutive negative NP/OP PCR tests, clearance by a healthcare professional, or resolution of symptoms. Samples from collaborators originated in the United States, Italy and Spain and spanned both the acute and convalescent phases of COVID-19. The material from the prospective study consisted of cDNA or gDNA derived from T cells, B-cell-depleted T cells, or PBMCs. Deeply sampled blood TCRbeta repertoires from subjects exposed to, actively infected with, or recovered from COVID-19 were included in the dataset. The repertoires were released in a freely available public database intended as a resource for research on the immune response to SARS-CoV-2. The samples were drawn from two sources: the first 160 participants of the ongoing ImmuneRACE study, and 1,000 to 1,500 subjects contributed by 6 global collaborators. The sample metadata nearly always contained a de-identified subject ID, COVID-19 status, age in years and sex. Where HLA class I and class II types were available, the types were taken from metadata supplied by the sample provider, not from assay-based typing.

Trimming removed 6 bases from V and 0 bases from J, leaving 10 bases between the germline ends. Via the germline V gene (reference sequence), CDR1 is LNHDA and CDR2 SQIVND. Reading from cysteine to phenylalanine, the CDR3 counts 14 amino acids. Solely the CDR3 DNA is kept, with 42 bases framed from the first base. In the prospective study, participants were about 18 to 95 years old, resided in approximately 22 geographic areas of the United States, and were enrolled through a virtual design. In the prospective study, participants were assigned to cohorts based on the clinical history participants reported in a screening survey and a study questionnaire. In the prospective study, mobile phlebotomists collected whole blood, serum and a nasopharyngeal or oropharyngeal swab from each participant. Over a roughly 2-month period, participants in the prospective study had the option of providing additional blood draws and questionnaires. Prospective study blood samples were shipped either frozen or at room temperature before DNA extraction.

TCRbeta CDR3 regions were amplified from genomic DNA by means of the immunoSEQ Assay, a bias-controlled multiplex PCR. Turning to the authors' computational methods: The number of nucleated cells in each sample was estimated from the amplification of reference gene primers within the assay. To quantify the absolute abundance of each unique TCRbeta CDR3 rearrangement, sequence reads were collapsed and filtered. For each sample, productive Simpson clonality was calculated by taking the square root of Simpson's diversity index across productive rearrangements. Sourced from immuneACCESS, this table was stored by TCRdb with only in-frame sequences that have V and J called. A share of the clones is absent; for the studies checked, an unresolved V gene accounts for under half, and the remainder has no known explanation. The V and J calls and clone size are taken from that table; D and trimming were inferred from the DNA. The sample table shows about 170,000 clones, and around 80% are seen once. The ten most abundant clones make up 15% to 20% of the sample.

General study outcomes and caveats: The quantity of clinical and demographic metadata differed by source and by participant and was supplied without curation.

The chain uses TRBV19 and TRBJ2-3; 6 matching bases give a weak D call of TRBD1. Sequenced sample: PBMCs or T cells enriched from blood (not recorded which). The receptor's source is a woman aged 70-85 years in a cohort exposed to, infected with or recovered from COVID-19 (not recorded which). CDR3 region: CASSTDSSTDTQYF. The DNA sequence follows: TGTGCCAGTAGCACGGACAGCAGCACAGATACGCAGTATTTT.